A selection of T cell receptor beta chains follows, all from one sample in a study of T-cell memory formation after mild COVID-19. TCRdb re-derived calls from the 5' RACE reads in MiXCR, one entry per CDR3 protein. The repertoire consists of under 450,000 distinct CDR3 sequences, with under 15% occurring once and the leading ten covering 22%. The sequenced sample was PBMCs or a T cell subset sorted from them (not recorded which). The receptors shown here come from a man between 18 and 35 years old who had mild COVID-19 (a few samples of this study predate the infection). Cell type and time point are not known. Both conserved end residues are part of each CDR3. A D gene is named only where the DNA matches it firmly. Expanded clones are given a class, and other clones once, few, many or no size at all.

DNA | CDR3 | V | size | D | J
TGTGCCAGCAGCTTAGTTGTCAGGGCCCTTAACTATGGCTACACCTTC | CASSLVVRALNYGYTF | TRBV7-2 | . | . | TRBJ1-2
TGTGCTAGCAGCTGTCGAAATATGACAGGGAACAATGAGCAGTTCTTC | CASSCRNMTGNNEQFF | TRBV7-7 | . | TRBD1 | TRBJ2-1
TGCAGTGCTAGAGCGGGAGGGGACACTGAAGCTTTCTTT | CSARAGGDTEAFF | TRBV20-1 | . | . | TRBJ1-1
TGTGCCAGCAGTTACTCCGGGGCCGGGGATGAGCAGTTCTTC | CASSYSGAGDEQFF | TRBV6-5 | . | . | TRBJ2-1
TGTGCCAGCAGCTTACGGGGCGTAGCGGGGGCCAAAAACATTCAGTACTTC | CASSLRGVAGAKNIQYF | TRBV7-8 | . | TRBD2 | TRBJ2-4
TGTGCCAGCAGCTTCAGACAGGGGGCCGTTCAGCCCCAGCATTTT | CASSFRQGAVQPQHF | TRBV7-2 | many | TRBD1 | TRBJ1-5
TGTGCCAGCAGTCCGGGACAGGCGAAGGGGTATCTGGCCGGGGAGCTGTTTTTT | CASSPGQAKGYLAGELFF | TRBV12-3/TRBV12-4 | . | TRBD1 | TRBJ2-2
TGCAGCGTTGTGGGACAGACGAACACCGGGGAGCTGTTTTTT | CSVVGQTNTGELFF | TRBV29-1 | . | TRBD1 | TRBJ2-2
TGTGCCAGCAGTGATGTGACGGGGCAGCCCCAGCATTTT | CASSDVTGQPQHF | TRBV2 | . | . | TRBJ1-5
TGTGCCAGCAGCGTAGCGGGGTCACCCCTCCACTTT | CASSVAGSPLHF | TRBV9 | . | . | TRBJ1-6
TGTGCCAGCCTTGAATCCAGGGCGAGGAACTATGGCTACACCTTC | CASLESRARNYGYTF | TRBV7-9 | few | . | TRBJ1-2
TGTGCCAGCAGCTCCACAGGCGAGACCGGAGAAATCCGATATGGCTACACCTTC | CASSSTGETGEIRYGYTF | TRBV7-9 | few | . | TRBJ1-2
TGTGCCATCAGTGGCTCTAGCGGGGGTTACACAGATACGCAGTATTTT | CAISGSSGGYTDTQYF | TRBV10-3 | many | TRBD2 | TRBJ2-3
TGCAGCGTTGCCGATGAGCAGTTCTTC | CSVADEQFF | TRBV29-1 | . | . | TRBJ2-1
TGCGCCAGCAGCCAAGAGGCAGCGGGGGGGCTGGGCACAGATACGCAGTATTTT | CASSQEAAGGLGTDTQYF | TRBV4-3 | many | TRBD2 | TRBJ2-3
TGCGCCAGCAGTAAAGTTATGAACACTGAAGCTTTCTTT | CASSKVMNTEAFF | TRBV10-1 | . | . | TRBJ1-1
TGTGCCAGCACAGGGCTGATTTCCGGGGAGCTGTTTTTT | CASTGLISGELFF | TRBV6-1 | few | . | TRBJ2-2
TGTGCCAGCAGTGACCAGAGATTAATAAGAAGTGGGTACTTC | CASSDQRLIRSGYF | TRBV2 | . | . | TRBJ2-7
TGTGCCAGCTCACCACAAACCCAGCGGGGGGTCAATGAGCAGTTCTTC | CASSPQTQRGVNEQFF | TRBV18 | few | TRBD2 | TRBJ2-1
TGTGCCAGCACCCATCATACCGGGGGTACAGATACGCAGTATTTT | CASTHHTGGTDTQYF | TRBV28 | few | . | TRBJ2-3
TGTGCCAGCAGCCAAGACGGCAGGAGTAACGAAAAACTGTTTTTT | CASSQDGRSNEKLFF | TRBV3-1 | . | . | TRBJ1-4
TGCGCCAGCAGCCCTAAAACAGGGGGCGGAGATACGCAGTATTTT | CASSPKTGGGDTQYF | TRBV5-1 | many | TRBD1 | TRBJ2-3
TGTGCCAGCAGTTTAGTGGGGGGCCGGGGACAGCCCCAGCATTTT | CASSLVGGRGQPQHF | TRBV12-3/TRBV12-4 | once | . | TRBJ1-5
TGTGCCACCAGCAGAGATTACAGGGTACAGCCCCAGCATTTT | CATSRDYRVQPQHF | TRBV15 | . | . | TRBJ1-5